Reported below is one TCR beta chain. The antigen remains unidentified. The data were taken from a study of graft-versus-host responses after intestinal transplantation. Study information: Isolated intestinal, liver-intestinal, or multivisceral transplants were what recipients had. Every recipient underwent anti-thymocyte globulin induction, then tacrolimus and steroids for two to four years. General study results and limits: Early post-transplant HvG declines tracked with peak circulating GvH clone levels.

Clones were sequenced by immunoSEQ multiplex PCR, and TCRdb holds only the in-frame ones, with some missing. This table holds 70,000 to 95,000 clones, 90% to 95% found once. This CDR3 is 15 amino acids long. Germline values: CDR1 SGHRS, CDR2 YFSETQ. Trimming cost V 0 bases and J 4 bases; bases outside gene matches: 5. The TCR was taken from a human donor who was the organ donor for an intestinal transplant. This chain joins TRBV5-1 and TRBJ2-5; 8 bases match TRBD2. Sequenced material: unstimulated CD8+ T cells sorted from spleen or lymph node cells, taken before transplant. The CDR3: CASSLAGGAPETQYF. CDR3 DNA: TGCGCCAGCAGCTTGGCCGGGGGGGCCCCAGAGACCCAGTACTTC.